Detailed here is one T cell receptor (beta chain). Antigen unknown. This entry belongs to a study of shared clonotypes between healthy human individuals. Study overall: The plates for each donor numbered three CD4 naive, three CD4 memory, two CD8 naive and one CD8 memory.

The data were produced by immunoSEQ multiplex PCR, yet TCRdb's version contains in-frame clones alone and is incomplete. The data contain over 1.4 million clones, around 97% of them singletons. The CDR3 length is 14 residues. V was clipped by 5 bases and J by 1 base, with 11 bases between them. In germline, CDR1 is SSHAT, CDR2 FNYEAQ (reference sequence). Study conclusions and caveats: Naive subsets generally had larger estimated richness than memory subsets. Clonotype sharing among the donors was expected to vary with sequencing depth. Clonotype sharing across a few donors was observed for about 5.5% of naive CD4 clonotypes.

The chain is built from TRBV7-7 and TRBJ1-1, with D unresolved. The source is a man under 40 in good health. Sample: naive CD4+ T cells sorted from blood. This sample's subset: CD45RA+ positively selected. The CDR3, as DNA: TGTGCCAGCAGCCCCAGCCTCGGGAACACTGAAGCTTTCTTT. Translating it yields CASSPSLGNTEAFF.